This T cell receptor (beta chain) was sequenced for a study of blood T cells in healthy people across ages. The CDR3 has 12 amino acids. Trimming stripped 0 bases from V and 6 bases from J, with 3 bases between. The germline V gene encodes CDR1 LGHNA and CDR2 YNFKEQ. This clonotype has only a few counts. Next came a second PCR, run for about 7 to 11 cycles, which used a sample-barcoded 5' primer along with a J-beta primer mix. One entry per CDR3 protein results from TCRdb running MiXCR on the 5' RACE reads. Found here are 800,000 to 950,000 distinct CDR3 sequences, about 36% of them singletons; the top ten hold 13%.

The receptor's source is a man in his late teens or twenties in good health. This chain uses TRBV4-2 with TRBJ1-5, with D hard to call. Specimen: blood. CDR3 coding DNA: TGTGCCAGCAGCCAAGACGCTCAGCCCCAGCATTTT. Its translation: CASSQDAQPQHF.